This is a list of T cell receptor beta chains from one sample in a study of blood T cell repertoires in COVID-19. The method was immunoSEQ multiplex PCR; TCRdb's version includes in-frame clones alone and lacks a portion of them. The data hold about 130,000 clones, with approximately 84% observed a single time. The sequenced material came from peripheral blood. The receptors were sampled from a human donor in a cohort sampled during active COVID-19. Each CDR3 is given with its conserved first and last residue. Each record gives: D gene, J gene, V gene, clone size, CDR3 DNA, CDR3 protein. A D gene is named only where the DNA matches it firmly. Not all rows give a size; the values are once, few, many and, for expanded clones, a class.

TRBD1 | TRBJ1-2 | TRBV5-8 | . | TGTGCCAGCAGCTGGGGACAGGGGAACTATGGCTACACCTTC | CASSWGQGNYGYTF
TRBD1 | TRBJ1-1 | TRBV2 | . | TGTGCCAGCAGTTCCACAGGGGGCCGGTCTGAAGCTTTCTTT | CASSSTGGRSEAFF
. | TRBJ2-1 | TRBV27 | . | TGTGCCAGCACTGGCCCTCCTTACAATGAGCAGTTCTTC | CASTGPPYNEQFF
. | TRBJ1-2 | TRBV23-1 | . | TGCGCCAGCAGTCAATCTGGAGTCTGGGGGCGCCAGGGCTACACCTTC | CASSQSGVWGRQGYTF
. | TRBJ1-2 | TRBV16 | . | TGTGCCAGCAGCCAAGTGGCAGATGCTAACTATGGCTACACCTTC | CASSQVADANYGYTF
TRBD1 | TRBJ2-3 | TRBV4-1 | . | TGCGCCAGCAGCCCCGGACAGGGCACAGATACGCAGTATTTT | CASSPGQGTDTQYF
. | TRBJ2-3 | TRBV25-1 | . | TGTGCCAGCAGCGTGGGACTCCGAACAGATACGCAGTATTTT | CASSVGLRTDTQYF
. | TRBJ1-1 | TRBV19 | . | TGTGCCAGTAGTATTTCAGGGCCGAGGAACACTGAAGCTTTCTTT | CASSISGPRNTEAFF
. | TRBJ2-7 | TRBV14 | once | TGTGCCAGCAGCCAACTAGGCTCGGAGCAGTACTTC | CASSQLGSEQYF
. | TRBJ2-7 | TRBV7-9 | . | TGTGCCAGCAGCACGCAGGACAGACCTCCCTACGAGCAGTACTTC | CASSTQDRPPYEQYF
. | TRBJ2-7 | TRBV19 | . | TGTGCCAGTAGTTCAGGGGTCACCTACGAGCAGTACTTC | CASSSGVTYEQYF
. | TRBJ1-2 | TRBV5-1 | once | TGCGCCAGCAGCTTGGAGGTTCAAGGGGCTGAAGCTAACTATGGCTACACCTTC | CASSLEVQGAEANYGYTF
. | TRBJ1-5 | TRBV15 | . | TGTGCCACCAGCAGAGGCGGGGGCAGAATGAGCAATCAGCCCCAGCATTTT | CATSRGGGRMSNQPQHF
TRBD1 | TRBJ1-6 | TRBV4-1 | . | TGCGCCAGCAGCCAAGTTTTCTGGGGACAGAATAATTCACCCCTCCACTTT | CASSQVFWGQNNSPLHF
. | TRBJ2-1 | TRBV3-1/TRBV3-2 | few | TGTGCCAGCAGCCGGGTCAGGGGAGACTCTCCTTTCTTC | CASSRVRGDSPFF
TRBD2 | TRBJ2-1 | TRBV5-4 | . | TGTGCCAGCAGCTTGTTCCTAGCGGGGGGGGGCGATGAGCAGTTCTTC | CASSLFLAGGGDEQFF
TRBD1 | TRBJ1-6 | TRBV20-1 | . | TGCAGTGCTAGTACCGGGACAGGGACAATACCCCTCCACTTT | CSASTGTGTIPLHF
. | TRBJ2-7 | TRBV5-8 | few | TGTGCCAGCTCCCCGGTCTCCTACGAGCAGTACTTC | CASSPVSYEQYF
. | TRBJ2-2 | TRBV11-3 | once | TGTGCCAGCAGCCCGTCCGGTGCGACCGGGGAGCTGTTTTTT | CASSPSGATGELFF
TRBD2 | TRBJ2-7 | TRBV5-1 | . | TGCGCCAGCAGCCCGGGGGGGCCCTCCTCCTACGAGCAGTACTTC | CASSPGGPSSYEQYF
. | TRBJ1-4 | TRBV7-9 | . | TGTGCCAGCAGCTTTAGAGAAAAACTGTTTTTT | CASSFREKLFF
TRBD2 | TRBJ2-3 | TRBV7-9 | . | TGTGCCAGCAGCTTAGATAGCGGGGGGGCCACAGATACGCAGTATTTT | CASSLDSGGATDTQYF
. | TRBJ1-2 | TRBV3-1/TRBV3-2 | . | TGTGCCAGCGGGGGCCCTAACTATGGCTACACCTTC | CASGGPNYGYTF
. | TRBJ2-1 | TRBV9 | . | TGTGCCAGCAGCGTCCGCCTTGGACAGCTCCAGCAGTTCTTC | CASSVRLGQLQQFF
. | TRBJ2-5 | TRBV4-2 | . | TGTGCCAGCAGCCAAGAGCCAGTCCAAGAGACCCAGTACTTC | CASSQEPVQETQYF
. | TRBJ1-2 | TRBV11-2 | once | TGTGCCAGCAGCTTAAAGGGTGAGGGAGGCTACACCTTC | CASSLKGEGGYTF
. | TRBJ2-7 | TRBV6-5 | . | TGTGCCAGCAGCCAAGGCCGGAGCTCCTACGAGCAGTACTTC | CASSQGRSSYEQYF
. | TRBJ1-2 | TRBV21-1 | . | TGTGCCAGCAGCAAAAGGGTTGGACAGGGTAGATATGGCTACACCTTC | CASSKRVGQGRYGYTF
. | TRBJ1-2 | TRBV7-9 | . | TGTGCCAGCAGCTTAGAGGGGCGGCCTAACTATGGCTACACCTTC | CASSLEGRPNYGYTF
TRBD1 | TRBJ1-2 | TRBV12-3/TRBV12-4 | . | TGTGCCAGCAGTTTACAGGGGGTGACTGGCTACACCTTC | CASSLQGVTGYTF
. | TRBJ2-3 | TRBV30 | . | TGTGCCTGGAGTGTACAGGGGAGGCCGCAGTATTTT | CAWSVQGRPQYF
. | TRBJ1-1 | TRBV19 | . | TGTGCCAGTAGTCCCCCCCAGGGACCCCGGGGGACTGAAGCTTTCTTT | CASSPPQGPRGTEAFF
TRBD1 | TRBJ2-3 | TRBV5-1 | . | TGCGCCAGCAGCTCCTGGGACAGGGTAGGGGCAGATACGCAGTATTTT | CASSSWDRVGADTQYF
. | TRBJ2-2 | TRBV5-1 | . | TGCGCCAGCAGCTTGGGACATAGGAACACCGGGGAGCTGTTTTTT | CASSLGHRNTGELFF
TRBD1 | TRBJ1-1 | TRBV6-5 | once | TGTGCCAGCAGTTGGGACAGACCGAACACTGAAGCTTTCTTT | CASSWDRPNTEAFF
. | TRBJ2-6 | TRBV19 | . | TGTGCCAGTCTCTCTGGGGCCAACGTCCTGACTTTC | CASLSGANVLTF
TRBD2 | TRBJ2-1 | TRBV19 | . | TGTGCCAGTAGCCCTGGACTAGCCTCCTACAATGAGCAGTTCTTC | CASSPGLASYNEQFF
. | TRBJ1-6 | TRBV18 | few | TGTGCCAGCTCTCCGGGACAATATAATTCACCCCTCCACTTT | CASSPGQYNSPLHF
. | TRBJ1-1 | TRBV6-5 | . | TGTGCCAGCAGTTCCAGGATGAACACTGAAGCTTTCTTT | CASSSRMNTEAFF
. | TRBJ2-7 | TRBV7-9 | once | TGTGCCAGCAGCCCCTGGGATACAGGGTTCTACGAGCAGTACTTC | CASSPWDTGFYEQYF
. | TRBJ1-1 | TRBV5-1 | . | TGCGCCAGCAGCTTACCCGATAGGGGGGGGCACACTGAAGCTTTCTTT | CASSLPDRGGHTEAFF
. | TRBJ1-5 | TRBV4-2 | . | TGTGCCAGCAGCCAAGAAGCGGGAGCGGGTCAGCCCCAGCATTTT | CASSQEAGAGQPQHF
TRBD1 | TRBJ2-1 | TRBV19 | . | TGTGCCAGTAGTATCGGGGGACAGGCTGATAATGAGCAGTTCTTC | CASSIGGQADNEQFF
TRBD1 | TRBJ1-1 | TRBV19 | . | TGTGCCAGTAGTGCCGACAGGGCGGGCACTGAAGCTTTCTTT | CASSADRAGTEAFF
TRBD1 | TRBJ1-2 | TRBV6-5 | . | TGTGCCAGCACCCGGGACAGCTCCTATGGCTACACCTTC | CASTRDSSYGYTF
. | TRBJ1-5 | TRBV7-2 | . | TGTGCCAGCAGCTTAATGGGGCAGCCTAATCAGCCCCAGCATTTT | CASSLMGQPNQPQHF
. | TRBJ2-7 | TRBV19 | . | TGTGCCAGTAGTCAATTCTCAGGGAAGTACGAGCAGTACTTC | CASSQFSGKYEQYF
. | TRBJ1-5 | TRBV19 | few | TGTGCCAGCACTGAAACGGACTATAGCAATCAGCCCCAGCATTTT | CASTETDYSNQPQHF
. | TRBJ2-5 | TRBV2 | . | TGTGCCAGCAGTGCGCTATCCGGTGGAGAGACCCAGTACTTC | CASSALSGGETQYF
TRBD1 | TRBJ2-7 | TRBV3-1/TRBV3-2 | . | TGTGCCAGCAGCCAAGGTATCAGGGGGAACGAGCAGTACTTC | CASSQGIRGNEQYF
TRBD1 | TRBJ1-3 | TRBV5-1 | . | TGCGCCAGCAGGGACCGGGACAGGGGCTCTGGAAACACCATATATTTT | CASRDRDRGSGNTIYF
TRBD1 | TRBJ1-2 | TRBV6-5 | . | TGTGCCAGCATGGGGACAGGGGGCTTCGGCTACACCTTC | CASMGTGGFGYTF
TRBD2 | TRBJ2-3 | TRBV5-1 | . | TGCGCCAGCAGCTTTAGCGGGGCCACAGATACGCAGTATTTT | CASSFSGATDTQYF